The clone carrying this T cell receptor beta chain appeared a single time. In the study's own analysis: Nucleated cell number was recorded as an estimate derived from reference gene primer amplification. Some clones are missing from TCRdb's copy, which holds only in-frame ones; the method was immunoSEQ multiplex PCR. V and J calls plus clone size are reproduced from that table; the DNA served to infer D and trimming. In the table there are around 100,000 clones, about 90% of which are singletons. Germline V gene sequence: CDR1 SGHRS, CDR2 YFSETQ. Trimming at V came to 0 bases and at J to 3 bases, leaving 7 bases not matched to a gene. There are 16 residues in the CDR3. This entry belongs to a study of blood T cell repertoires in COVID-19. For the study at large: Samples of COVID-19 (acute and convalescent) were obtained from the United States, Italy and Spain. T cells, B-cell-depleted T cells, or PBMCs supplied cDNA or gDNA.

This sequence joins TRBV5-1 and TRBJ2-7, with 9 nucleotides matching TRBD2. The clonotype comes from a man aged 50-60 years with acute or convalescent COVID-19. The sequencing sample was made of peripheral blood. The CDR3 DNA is TGCGCCAGCAGCTTGGAGGGTCTAGCGGGGATCTACGAGCAGTACTTC. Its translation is CASSLEGLAGIYEQYF.